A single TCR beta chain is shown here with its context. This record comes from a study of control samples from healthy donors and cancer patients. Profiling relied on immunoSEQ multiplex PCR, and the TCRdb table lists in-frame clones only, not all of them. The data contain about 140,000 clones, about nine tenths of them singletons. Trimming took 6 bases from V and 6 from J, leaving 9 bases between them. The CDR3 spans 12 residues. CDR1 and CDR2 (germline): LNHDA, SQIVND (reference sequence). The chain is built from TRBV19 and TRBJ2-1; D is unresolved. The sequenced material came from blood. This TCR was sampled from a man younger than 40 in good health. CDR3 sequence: CASRGRVNEQFF. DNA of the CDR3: TGTGCCAGTAGAGGACGGGTCAATGAGCAGTTCTTC. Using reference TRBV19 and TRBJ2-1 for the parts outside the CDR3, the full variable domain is DGGITQSPKYLFRKEGQNVTLSCEQNLNHDAMYWYRQDPGQGLRLIYYSQIVNDFQKGDIAEGYSVSREKKESFPLTVTSAQKNPTAFYLCASRGRVNEQFFGPGTRLTVL.